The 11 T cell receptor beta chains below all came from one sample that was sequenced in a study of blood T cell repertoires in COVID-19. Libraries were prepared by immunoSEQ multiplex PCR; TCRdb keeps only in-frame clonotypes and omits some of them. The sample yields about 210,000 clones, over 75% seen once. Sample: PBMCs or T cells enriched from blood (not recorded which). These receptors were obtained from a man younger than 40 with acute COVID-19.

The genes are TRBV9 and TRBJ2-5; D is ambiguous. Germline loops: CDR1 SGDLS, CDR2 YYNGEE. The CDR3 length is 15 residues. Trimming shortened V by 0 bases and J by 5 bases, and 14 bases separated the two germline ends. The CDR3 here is CASSVGLVSLETQYF. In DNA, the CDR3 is TGTGCCAGCAGCGTAGGGTTAGTAAGTCTGGAGACCCAGTACTTC.

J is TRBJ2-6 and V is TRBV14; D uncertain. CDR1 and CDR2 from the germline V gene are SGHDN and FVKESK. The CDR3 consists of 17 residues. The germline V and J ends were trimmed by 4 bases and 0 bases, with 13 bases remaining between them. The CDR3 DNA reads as TGTGCCAGCAGCCCGCGGATAGGAACCTCTGGGGCCAACGTCCTGACTTTC. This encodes CASSPRIGTSGANVLTF.

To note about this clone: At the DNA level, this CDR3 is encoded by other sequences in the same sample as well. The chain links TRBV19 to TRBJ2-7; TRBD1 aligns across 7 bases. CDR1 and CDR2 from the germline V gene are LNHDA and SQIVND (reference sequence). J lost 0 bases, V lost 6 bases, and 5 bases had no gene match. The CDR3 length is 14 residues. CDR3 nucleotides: TGTGCCAGTAGCATGACAGGGTCCTCCTACGAGCAGTACTTC. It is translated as CASSMTGSSYEQYF.

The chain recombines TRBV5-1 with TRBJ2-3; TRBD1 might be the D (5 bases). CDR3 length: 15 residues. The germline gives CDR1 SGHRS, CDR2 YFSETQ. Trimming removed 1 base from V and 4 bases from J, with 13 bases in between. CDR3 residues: CASSLQGKGSDTQYF. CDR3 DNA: TGCGCCAGCAGCTTGCAGGGTAAAGGGTCAGATACGCAGTATTTT.

CDR3 region: CASSSGISGTQYF. DNA of the CDR3: TGTGCCAGCAGCTCAGGGATTTCGGGGACCCAGTACTTC. The chain employs TRBV9 and TRBJ2-5, with a possible D match to TRBD1 (5 bases). Germline CDR1 and CDR2: SGDLS and YYNGEE. Trimming cost V 4 bases and J 7 bases, with 14 bases left between them. The CDR3 consists of 13 residues. The full variable domain, completed using reference TRBV9 and TRBJ2-5, is DSGVTQTPKHLITATGQRVTLRCSPRSGDLSVYWYQQSLDQGLQFLIQYYNGEERAKGNILERFSAQQFPDLHSELNLSSLELGDSALYFCASSSGISGTQYFGPGTRLLVL.

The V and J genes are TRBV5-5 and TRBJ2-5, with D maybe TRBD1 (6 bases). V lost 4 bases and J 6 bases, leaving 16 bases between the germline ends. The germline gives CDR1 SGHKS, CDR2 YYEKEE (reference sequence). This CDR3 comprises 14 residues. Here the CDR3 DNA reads TGTGCCAGCAGCCAAACCAGGGGTTTGCAGACCCAGTACTTC. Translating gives CASSQTRGLQTQYF.

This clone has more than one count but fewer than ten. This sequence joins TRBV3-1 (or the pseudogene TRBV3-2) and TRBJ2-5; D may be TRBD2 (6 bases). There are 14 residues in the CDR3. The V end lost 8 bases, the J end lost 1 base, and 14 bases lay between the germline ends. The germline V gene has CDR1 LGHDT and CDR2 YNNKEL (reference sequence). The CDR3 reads CASGLLGGQETQYF. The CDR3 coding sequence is TGTGCCAGCGGACTACTTGGGGGCCAAGAGACCCAGTACTTC.

CDR3 bases: TGCGCCAGCAGCTTGGGACAGGGGGGGCCCCCCACTGAAGCTTTCTTT. Protein product: CASSLGQGGPPTEAFF. The chain couples TRBV5-1 to TRBJ1-1; TRBD1 agrees at 9 bases. From germline, CDR1 is SGHRS and CDR2 YFSETQ. CDR3 length: 16 residues. J was trimmed by 4 bases and V by 0 bases; bases with no gene match: 7.

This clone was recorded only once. CDR3 nucleotide sequence: TGTGCCAGCAGCCCGTATCCGGGGGGAACCACTAGCACAGATACGCAGTATTTT. Its protein is CASSPYPGGTTSTDTQYF. The V and J genes are TRBV3-1 (or the pseudogene TRBV3-2) and TRBJ2-3; 7 positions match TRBD2. The CDR3 contains 18 residues. Germline CDR1 and CDR2: LGHDT and YNNKEL (reference sequence). V gave up 4 bases and J gave up 0 bases; unmatched junction bases: 13.

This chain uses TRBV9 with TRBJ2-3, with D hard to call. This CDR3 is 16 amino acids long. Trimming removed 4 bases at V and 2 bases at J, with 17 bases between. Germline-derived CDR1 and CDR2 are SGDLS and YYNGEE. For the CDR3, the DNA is TGTGCCAGCAGCCCCTCCCGAGACTGGGTCACAGATACGCAGTATTTT. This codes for CASSPSRDWVTDTQYF. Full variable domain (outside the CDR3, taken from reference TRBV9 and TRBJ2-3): DSGVTQTPKHLITATGQRVTLRCSPRSGDLSVYWYQQSLDQGLQFLIQYYNGEERAKGNILERFSAQQFPDLHSELNLSSLELGDSALYFCASSPSRDWVTDTQYFGPGTRLTVL.

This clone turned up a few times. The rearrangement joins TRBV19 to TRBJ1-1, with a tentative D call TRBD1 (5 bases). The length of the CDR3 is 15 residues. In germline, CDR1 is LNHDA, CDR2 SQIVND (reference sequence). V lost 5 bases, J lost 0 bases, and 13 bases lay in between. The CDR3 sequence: CASSSRVALNTEAFF. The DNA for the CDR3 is TGTGCCAGTAGTTCCAGGGTGGCTCTGAACACTGAAGCTTTCTTT.